The 7 T cell receptor beta chains below all came from one sample that was sequenced in a study of blood T cell repertoires in COVID-19. The repertoire was sequenced with immunoSEQ multiplex PCR; TCRdb's copy has only in-frame clones and lacks some. Of 150,000 to 200,000 clones detected, 80% to 90% appear once; the ten largest clones hold roughly 9.7%. The specimen sequenced was peripheral blood. These receptors all stem from a human donor with active or convalescent COVID-19. The donor label of this sample is uncertain.

This clone was seen a single time. This chain joins TRBV12-3 or TRBV12-4 and TRBJ1-2; D is ambiguous. V dropped 1 base and J dropped 3 bases, with 3 bases sitting between them. The CDR3 contains 12 residues. The CDR3, as DNA: TGTGCCAGCAGTTTAGTCGACTATGGCTACACCTTC. Protein: CASSLVDYGYTF.

The gene calls are TRBV28 and TRBJ2-3; 7 positions match TRBD2. V was pared by 6 bases and J by 8 bases, with 23 bases of the junction left unmatched. The CDR3 sequence is 18 residues long. Germline-derived CDR1 and CDR2 are MDHEN and SYDVKM. The CDR3 here is CASSLGAGRDPLLSTQYF. In DNA, the CDR3 is TGTGCCAGCAGCCTTGGAGCGGGGCGCGATCCTTTGCTGAGTACGCAGTATTTT.

DNA of the CDR3: TGTGCCAGCAGCCCTCTGGATACGCAGTATTTT. Its protein is CASSPLDTQYF. This chain joins TRBV2 and TRBJ2-3; D is unclear. CDR3 length: 11 amino acids. Germline CDR1 reads SNHLY; CDR2 reads FYNNEI. Trimming pared 6 bases from V and 6 bases from J, leaving 7 bases between.

This clone was observed a few times. The CDR3 coding sequence is TGTGCCAGCAGCTACCGGGGGGGGAGCTCCTACGAGCAGTACTTC. Translating it yields CASSYRGGSSYEQYF. The J gene is TRBJ2-7, the V gene TRBV11-3; 8 bases are a match to TRBD2. Trimming removed 4 bases from V and 0 bases from J; junction bases left unmatched: 5. Germline V CDR1 and CDR2: SGHNT, YENEEA. The CDR3 is 15 amino acids.

V gene TRBV12-3 or TRBV12-4 combines with J gene TRBJ2-7; tentatively, D is TRBD2 (5 bases). Trimming shortened V by 6 bases and J by 3 bases, and 12 bases separated the two germline ends. The CDR3 sequence is 13 residues long. This chain's CDR3 is CASSPYGLYEQYF. The CDR3 DNA sequence: TGTGCCAGCAGCCCCTATGGACTCTACGAGCAGTACTTC.

The V gene is TRBV5-1, the J gene TRBJ2-2, with no clear D. The germline V and J ends were trimmed by 2 bases and 0 bases, with 11 bases remaining between them. The CDR3 totals 16 residues. Looked up from germline, CDR1 is SGHRS and CDR2 is YFSETQ. CDR3 nucleotides: TGCGCCAGCAGCTTTAATACAGTCGCGAACACCGGGGAGCTGTTTTTT. As protein: CASSFNTVANTGELFF.

Here the CDR3 DNA reads TGTGCCAGCAGCCTAAGTTCACTCTCGGGCACTGAAGCTTTCTTT. This encodes CASSLSSLSGTEAFF. The rearrangement uses TRBV3-1 (or the pseudogene TRBV3-2) and TRBJ1-1; the D is unclear. V was cut by 4 bases and J by 4 bases, with 16 bases left in between. From germline, CDR1 is LGHDT and CDR2 YNNKEL (reference sequence). The CDR3 extends over 15 amino acids.